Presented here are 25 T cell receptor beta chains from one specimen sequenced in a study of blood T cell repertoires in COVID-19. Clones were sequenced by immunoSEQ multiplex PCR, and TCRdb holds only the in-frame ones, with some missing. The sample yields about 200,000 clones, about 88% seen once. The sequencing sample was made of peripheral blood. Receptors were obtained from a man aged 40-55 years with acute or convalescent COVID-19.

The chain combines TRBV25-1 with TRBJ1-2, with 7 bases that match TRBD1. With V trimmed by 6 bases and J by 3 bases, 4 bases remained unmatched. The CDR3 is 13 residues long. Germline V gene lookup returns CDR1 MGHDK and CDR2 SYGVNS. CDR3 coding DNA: TGTGCCAGCAGCACCGGGACAGACTATGGCTACACCTTC. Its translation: CASSTGTDYGYTF.

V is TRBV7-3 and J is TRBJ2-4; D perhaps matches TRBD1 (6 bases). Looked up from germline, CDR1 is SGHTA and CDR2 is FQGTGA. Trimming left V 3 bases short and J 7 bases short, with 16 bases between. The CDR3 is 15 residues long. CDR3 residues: CASSFYQGRRNIQYF. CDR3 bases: TGTGCCAGCAGCTTTTATCAGGGGCGGAGGAACATTCAGTACTTC.

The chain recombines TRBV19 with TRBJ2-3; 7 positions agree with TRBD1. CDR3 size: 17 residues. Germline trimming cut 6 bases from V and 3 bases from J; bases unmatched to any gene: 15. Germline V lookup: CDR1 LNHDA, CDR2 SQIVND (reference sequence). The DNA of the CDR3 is TGTGCCAGTAGCCGGACCCCGACAGGGATAGGAACAGATACGCAGTATTTT. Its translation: CASSRTPTGIGTDTQYF.

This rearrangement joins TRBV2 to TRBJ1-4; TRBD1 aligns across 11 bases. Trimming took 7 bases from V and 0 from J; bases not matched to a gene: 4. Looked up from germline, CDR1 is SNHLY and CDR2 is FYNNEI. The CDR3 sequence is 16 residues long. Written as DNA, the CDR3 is TGTGCCAGCACCCGGGACAGGGGGGCAACTAATGAAAAACTGTTTTTT. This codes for CASTRDRGATNEKLFF.

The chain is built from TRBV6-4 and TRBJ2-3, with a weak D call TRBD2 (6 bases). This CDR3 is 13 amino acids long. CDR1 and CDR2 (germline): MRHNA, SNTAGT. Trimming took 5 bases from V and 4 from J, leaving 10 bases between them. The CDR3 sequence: CASSSGGPDTQYF. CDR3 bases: TGTGCCAGCAGTTCCGGGGGACCAGATACGCAGTATTTT.

CDR3 region: CASRTDDRENTEAFF. For the CDR3, the DNA is TGTGCCAGCAGGACGGATGACAGGGAGAACACTGAAGCTTTCTTT. The gene calls are TRBV27 and TRBJ1-1; TRBD1 matches at 7 bases. The CDR3 covers 15 residues. The trim removed 6 bases at V and 1 base at J, leaving 8 bases unmatched. In germline, CDR1 is MNHEY, CDR2 SMNVEV (reference sequence).

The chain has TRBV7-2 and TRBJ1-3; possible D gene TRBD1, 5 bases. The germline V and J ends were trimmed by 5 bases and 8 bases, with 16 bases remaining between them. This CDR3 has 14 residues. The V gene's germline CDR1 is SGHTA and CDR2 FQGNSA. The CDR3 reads CASSGNRGVDTIYF. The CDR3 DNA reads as TGTGCCAGCAGCGGAAATAGGGGTGTGGACACCATATATTTT.

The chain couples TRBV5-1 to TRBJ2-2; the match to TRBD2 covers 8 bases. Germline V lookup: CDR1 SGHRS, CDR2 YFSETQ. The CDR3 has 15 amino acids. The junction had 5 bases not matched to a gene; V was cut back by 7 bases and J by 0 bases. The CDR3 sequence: CASLSGIANTGELFF. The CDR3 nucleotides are TGCGCCAGCCTTAGCGGGATTGCGAACACCGGGGAGCTGTTTTTT.

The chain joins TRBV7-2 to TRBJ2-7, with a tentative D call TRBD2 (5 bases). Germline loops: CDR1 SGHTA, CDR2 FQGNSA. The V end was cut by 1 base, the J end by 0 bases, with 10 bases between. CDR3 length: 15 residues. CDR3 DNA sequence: TGTGCCAGCAGCTTAGAAAGCGGAGTCTCCTACGAGCAGTACTTC. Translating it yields CASSLESGVSYEQYF.

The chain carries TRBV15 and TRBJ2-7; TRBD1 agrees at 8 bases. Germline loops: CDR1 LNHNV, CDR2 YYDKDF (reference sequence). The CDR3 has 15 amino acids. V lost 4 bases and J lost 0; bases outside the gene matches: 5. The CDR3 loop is CATSIGQGASYEQYF. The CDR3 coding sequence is TGTGCCACCAGCATAGGTCAGGGGGCCTCCTACGAGCAGTACTTC.

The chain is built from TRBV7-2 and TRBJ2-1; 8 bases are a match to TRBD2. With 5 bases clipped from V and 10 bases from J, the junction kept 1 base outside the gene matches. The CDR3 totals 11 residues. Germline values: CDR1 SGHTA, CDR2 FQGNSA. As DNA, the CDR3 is TGTGCCAGCAGCCGGGGGGGAGAGCAGTTCTTC. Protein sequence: CASSRGGEQFF.

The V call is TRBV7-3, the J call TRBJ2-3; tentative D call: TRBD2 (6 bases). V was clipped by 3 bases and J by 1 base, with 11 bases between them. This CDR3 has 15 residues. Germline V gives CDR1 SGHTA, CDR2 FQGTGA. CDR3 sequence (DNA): TGTGCCAGCAGCTTCCCCGGAGGGGGCACAGATACGCAGTATTTT. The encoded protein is CASSFPGGGTDTQYF.

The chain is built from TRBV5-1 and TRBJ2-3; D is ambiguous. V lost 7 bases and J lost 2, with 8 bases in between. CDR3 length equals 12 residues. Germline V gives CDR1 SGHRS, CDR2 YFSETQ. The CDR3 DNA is TGCGCCAGCCGACTGAACACAGATACGCAGTATTTT. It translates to CASRLNTDTQYF. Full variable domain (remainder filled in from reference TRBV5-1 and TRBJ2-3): KAGVTQTPRYLIKTRGQQVTLSCSPISGHRSVSWYQQTPGQGLQFLFEYFSETQRNKGNFPGRFSGRQFSNSRSEMNVSTLELGDSALYLCASRLNTDTQYFGPGTRLTVL.

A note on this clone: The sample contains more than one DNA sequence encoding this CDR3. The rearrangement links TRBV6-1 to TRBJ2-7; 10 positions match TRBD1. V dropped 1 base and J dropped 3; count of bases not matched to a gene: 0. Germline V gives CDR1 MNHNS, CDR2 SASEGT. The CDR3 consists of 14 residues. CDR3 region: CASSEGTGGYEQYF. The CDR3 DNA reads TGTGCCAGCAGTGAAGGGACAGGGGGCTACGAGCAGTACTTC.

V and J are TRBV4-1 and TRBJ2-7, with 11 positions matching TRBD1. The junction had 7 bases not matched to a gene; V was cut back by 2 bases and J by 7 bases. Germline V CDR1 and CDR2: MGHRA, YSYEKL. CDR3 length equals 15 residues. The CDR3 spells CASSQKDRGHGEQYF. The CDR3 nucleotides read TGCGCCAGCAGCCAAAAGGACAGGGGGCATGGGGAGCAGTACTTC.

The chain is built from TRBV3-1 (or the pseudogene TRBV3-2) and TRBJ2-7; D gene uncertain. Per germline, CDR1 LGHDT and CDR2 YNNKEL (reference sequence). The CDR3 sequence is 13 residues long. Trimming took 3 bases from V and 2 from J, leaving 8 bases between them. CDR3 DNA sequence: TGTGCCAGCAGCCATGACTCCACCTACGAGCAGTACTTC. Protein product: CASSHDSTYEQYF.

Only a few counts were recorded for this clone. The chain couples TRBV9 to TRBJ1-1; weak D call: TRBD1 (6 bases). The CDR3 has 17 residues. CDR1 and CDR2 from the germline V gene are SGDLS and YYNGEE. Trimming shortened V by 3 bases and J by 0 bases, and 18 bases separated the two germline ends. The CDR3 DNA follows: TGTGCCAGCAGCGCAGGTGTGGACAGACGCATGAACACTGAAGCTTTCTTT. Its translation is CASSAGVDRRMNTEAFF.

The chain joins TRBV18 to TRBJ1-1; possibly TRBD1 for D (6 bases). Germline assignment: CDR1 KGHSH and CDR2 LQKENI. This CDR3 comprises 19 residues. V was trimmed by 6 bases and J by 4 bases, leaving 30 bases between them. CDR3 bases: TGTGCCAGCTCCCCTTTCGTCGGGGGGCAGGGAGAGATGGGCACTGAAGCTTTCTTT. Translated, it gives CASSPFVGGQGEMGTEAFF.

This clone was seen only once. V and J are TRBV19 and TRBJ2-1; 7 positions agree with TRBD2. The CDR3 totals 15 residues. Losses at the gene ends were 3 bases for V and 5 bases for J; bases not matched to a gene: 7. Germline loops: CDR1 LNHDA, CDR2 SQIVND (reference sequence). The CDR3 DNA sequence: TGTGCCAGTAGTATTTGGCTAGCGGTAGACAATGAGCAGTTCTTC. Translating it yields CASSIWLAVDNEQFF.

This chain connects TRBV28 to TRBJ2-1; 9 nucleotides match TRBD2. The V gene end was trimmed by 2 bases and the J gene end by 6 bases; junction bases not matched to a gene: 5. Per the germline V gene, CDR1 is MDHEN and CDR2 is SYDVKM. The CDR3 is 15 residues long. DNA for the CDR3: TGTGCCAGCAGTTTAGCGGGAGGGCGGGGCAATGAGCAGTTCTTC. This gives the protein CASSLAGGRGNEQFF. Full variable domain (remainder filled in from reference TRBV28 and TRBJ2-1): DVKVTQSSRYLVKRTGEKVFLECVQDMDHENMFWYRQDPGLGLRLIYFSYDVKMKEKGDIPEGYSVSREKKERFSLILESASTNQTSMYLCASSLAGGRGNEQFFGPGTRLTVL.

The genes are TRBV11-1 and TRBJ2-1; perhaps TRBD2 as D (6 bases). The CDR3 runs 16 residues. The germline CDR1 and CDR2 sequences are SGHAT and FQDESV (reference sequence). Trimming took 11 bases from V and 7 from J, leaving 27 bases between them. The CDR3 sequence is CAPTRRRDYTQNEQFF. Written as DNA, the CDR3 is TGTGCCCCCACTCGAAGGAGGGATTACACGCAGAATGAGCAGTTCTTC.

CDR3 sequence (DNA): TGCGCCAGCAGCCAAGATGTAGGACAGGGGGCAGACTATGGCTACACCTTC. This translates into CASSQDVGQGADYGYTF. The chain couples TRBV4-1 to TRBJ1-2; 11 bases line up with TRBD1. CDR1 is MGHRA, CDR2 YSYEKL, per germline. This CDR3 is 17 amino acids long. Trimming cost V 0 bases and J 3 bases; bases outside gene matches: 6.

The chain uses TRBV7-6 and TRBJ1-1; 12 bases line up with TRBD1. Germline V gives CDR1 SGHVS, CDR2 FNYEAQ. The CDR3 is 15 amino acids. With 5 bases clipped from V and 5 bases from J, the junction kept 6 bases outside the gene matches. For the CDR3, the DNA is TGTGCCAGCAGCGCCGGGACAGGGGGCGAAACTGAAGCTTTCTTT. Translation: CASSAGTGGETEAFF.

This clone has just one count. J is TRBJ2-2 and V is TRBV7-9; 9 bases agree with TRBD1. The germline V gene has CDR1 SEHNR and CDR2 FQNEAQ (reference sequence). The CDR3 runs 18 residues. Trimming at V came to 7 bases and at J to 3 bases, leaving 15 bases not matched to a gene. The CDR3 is CASTPWGQGKLDTGELFF. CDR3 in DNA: TGTGCCAGCACCCCATGGGGACAGGGTAAGTTGGACACCGGGGAGCTGTTTTTT.

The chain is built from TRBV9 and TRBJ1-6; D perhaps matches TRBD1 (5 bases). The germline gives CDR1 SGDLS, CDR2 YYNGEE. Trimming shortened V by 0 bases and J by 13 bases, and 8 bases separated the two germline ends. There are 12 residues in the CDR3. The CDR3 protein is CASSVVGGPLHF. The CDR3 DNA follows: TGTGCCAGCAGCGTAGTTGGGGGGCCCCTCCACTTT.